These T cell receptor beta chains were read from a single sample in a study of blood T cell repertoires in COVID-19. Assay used: immunoSEQ multiplex PCR; TCRdb lists only in-frame clones, some missing. The sample has about 220,000 clones; around 80% are singletons. The sequencing sample was made of peripheral blood. These receptor sequences come from a woman in her seventies with acute or convalescent COVID-19. The CDR3 runs from the conserved cysteine through the conserved F or W. A D gene is named only where the DNA matches it firmly. Where a row states a size, it is once, few, many or the class of an expanded clone; other rows omit it.

v_gene,abundance,j_gene,d_gene,CDR3aa,CDR3nt
TRBV5-1,-,TRBJ2-1,-,CASATDSYNEQFF,TGCGCCAGCGCTACCGACTCCTACAATGAGCAGTTCTTC
TRBV19,-,TRBJ2-6,-,CASTDYSGANVLTF,TGTGCCAGTACGGACTACTCTGGGGCCAACGTCCTGACTTTC
TRBV2,-,TRBJ2-1,TRBD2,CASSERGDNEQFF,TGTGCCAGCAGTGAACGGGGGGACAATGAGCAGTTCTTC
TRBV10-1,-,TRBJ2-7,-,CASDPPGGAGRYEQYF,TGCGCCAGCGACCCCCCCGGTGGTGCAGGGCGCTACGAGCAGTACTTC
TRBV11-2,-,TRBJ2-1,-,CASSLGDRYYNEQFF,TGTGCCAGCAGCTTAGGAGACAGGTACTACAATGAGCAGTTCTTC
TRBV5-6,once,TRBJ2-5,TRBD2,CASSFGGGPQETQYF,TGTGCCAGCAGCTTCGGGGGGGGCCCCCAAGAGACCCAGTACTTC
TRBV6-5,-,TRBJ2-5,-,CASSYSSNVQETQYF,TGTGCCAGCAGTTACTCGAGCAATGTACAAGAGACCCAGTACTTC
TRBV7-9,-,TRBJ1-1,-,CASSLPGEVNTEAFF,TGTGCCAGCAGCTTACCCGGGGAGGTGAACACTGAAGCTTTCTTT
TRBV18,-,TRBJ2-3,-,CASSISTSTDTQYF,TGTGCCAGCTCCATATCTACTAGCACAGATACGCAGTATTTT
TRBV4-1,-,TRBJ2-1,TRBD1,CASSPMDRYNEQFF,TGCGCCAGCAGCCCAATGGACAGGTACAATGAGCAGTTCTTC
TRBV19,-,TRBJ1-2,TRBD1,CASGQGWGYGYTF,TGTGCCAGTGGACAGGGTTGGGGCTATGGCTACACCTTC
TRBV10-1,-,TRBJ2-5,TRBD2,CASSDGRGGLETQYF,TGCGCCAGCAGTGACGGGCGGGGGGGCCTCGAGACCCAGTACTTC
TRBV29-1,-,TRBJ2-5,TRBD1,CSGRDRLQETQYF,TGCAGCGGAAGGGACAGATTACAAGAGACCCAGTACTTC
TRBV27,-,TRBJ1-1,-,CASKFMDSRFTEAFF,TGTGCCAGCAAATTCATGGATTCGAGGTTTACTGAAGCTTTCTTT
TRBV27,-,TRBJ2-1,TRBD1,CASSLNRDRGNEQFF,TGTGCCAGCAGTTTAAACCGGGACAGGGGCAATGAGCAGTTCTTC
TRBV29-1,-,TRBJ2-1,TRBD1,CSVRLGTGADNEQFF,TGCAGCGTTAGACTGGGGACAGGGGCGGACAATGAGCAGTTCTTC
TRBV2,-,TRBJ2-2,TRBD1,CASRGQGAGELFF,TGTGCCAGCAGGGGACAGGGGGCCGGGGAGCTGTTTTTT
TRBV9,-,TRBJ2-5,-,CASSSSQGPPETQYF,TGTGCCAGCAGCTCCAGCCAGGGGCCCCCAGAGACCCAGTACTTC
TRBV25-1,-,TRBJ2-1,-,CASSTEGVNNEQFF,TGTGCCAGCAGTACCGAAGGAGTAAACAATGAGCAGTTCTTC
TRBV30,-,TRBJ2-3,-,CAWSGENTDTQYF,TGTGCCTGGAGCGGGGAAAATACAGATACGCAGTATTTT
TRBV19,-,TRBJ1-6,-,CASCDRWGGAPLHF,TGTGCCAGTTGCGATCGGTGGGGGGGTGCACCCCTCCACTTT
TRBV10-2,-,TRBJ2-2,-,CASRRQTSANTGELFF,TGCGCCAGCAGGAGACAGACCTCCGCGAACACCGGGGAGCTGTTTTTT
TRBV28,once,TRBJ2-2,TRBD1,CASILHRGANTGELFF,TGTGCCAGTATACTCCACAGGGGCGCGAACACCGGGGAGCTGTTTTTT
TRBV2,-,TRBJ2-1,TRBD2,CASYTGGRGGTEQFF,TGTGCCAGCTACACCGGAGGGCGGGGGGGCACGGAGCAGTTCTTC
TRBV7-2,-,TRBJ2-7,-,CASSNSRDKAYEQYF,TGTGCCAGCAGCAATAGCCGGGACAAAGCCTACGAGCAGTACTTC
TRBV24-1,-,TRBJ1-2,TRBD1,CATSVDREYGYTF,TGTGCCACCAGTGTGGACAGGGAGTATGGCTACACCTTC
TRBV6-5,-,TRBJ1-1,-,CASNRQAAIYTEAFF,TGTGCCAGCAATCGGCAGGCTGCGATCTACACTGAAGCTTTCTTT
TRBV9,-,TRBJ1-2,TRBD1,CASSPGGRVGYTF,TGTGCCAGCAGCCCAGGGGGCCGAGTAGGCTACACCTTC
TRBV9,once,TRBJ2-3,-,CASSVDGGGHFTDTQYF,TGTGCCAGCAGCGTAGACGGGGGTGGACATTTCACAGATACGCAGTATTTT
TRBV10-3,-,TRBJ2-4,-,CAIGIGGVAKNIQYF,TGTGCCATCGGCATTGGAGGGGTAGCCAAAAACATTCAGTACTTC
TRBV5-1,-,TRBJ1-1,-,CASSLTLGGGGTEAFF,TGCGCCAGCAGCTTAACCCTCGGGGGAGGGGGCACTGAAGCTTTCTTT
TRBV6-5,-,TRBJ1-1,-,CASSSDRLNTEAFF,TGTGCCAGCAGTTCGGACAGATTGAACACTGAAGCTTTCTTT
TRBV5-1,-,TRBJ2-1,TRBD2,CASSGLGTSGGNEQFF,TGCGCCAGCAGCGGACTAGGAACTAGCGGGGGGAATGAGCAGTTCTTC
TRBV10-2,-,TRBJ1-6,TRBD1,CASSGIRRDRYNSPLHF,TGCGCCAGCAGTGGCATACGCCGGGACAGGTATAATTCACCCCTCCACTTT
TRBV7-2,-,TRBJ1-2,-,CASSLVPNGYTF,TGTGCCAGCAGCTTAGTCCCTAACGGCTACACCTTC
TRBV5-5,-,TRBJ1-5,-,CASSLGQGRQPQHF,TGTGCCAGCAGCTTGGGGCAGGGTAGGCAGCCCCAGCATTTT
TRBV4-1,-,TRBJ2-2,TRBD1,CASSRTGTGNTGELFF,TGCGCCAGCAGCCGTACCGGGACAGGGAACACCGGGGAGCTGTTTTTT
TRBV5-6,-,TRBJ1-3,-,CASSLLSSGNTIYF,TGTGCCAGCAGCTTGCTAAGCTCTGGAAACACCATATATTTT
TRBV2,-,TRBJ1-1,TRBD1,CASTPGTGMNTEAFF,TGTGCCAGCACCCCTGGGACAGGTATGAACACTGAAGCTTTCTTT
TRBV3-1/TRBV3-2,-,TRBJ1-2,TRBD1,CASSLTTGFGYTF,TGTGCCAGCAGCCTGACGACAGGGTTTGGCTACACCTTC
TRBV7-2,-,TRBJ2-3,-,CASSLQATSTDTQYF,TGTGCCAGCAGCTTACAAGCGACTAGCACAGATACGCAGTATTTT
TRBV3-1/TRBV3-2,-,TRBJ2-3,TRBD2,CASSPLAGGTDTQYF,TGTGCCAGCAGCCCACTAGCGGGGGGCACAGATACGCAGTATTTT